This TCR beta chain came from a study of blood T cell repertoires in COVID-19. Recruits, aged roughly 18 to 95 years, lived in 20 to 30 US areas. The CDR3 has 16 residues. CDR1 is SGHRS, CDR2 YFSETQ, per germline. Trimming shortened V by 0 bases and J by 4 bases, and 16 bases separated the two germline ends. Original analysis: Reference gene primer amplification gave nucleated cell count estimates. TCRdb's copy holds only in-frame clones and misses some; the assay was immunoSEQ multiplex PCR. V, J and clone size reflect that table, while D and trimming were determined from the DNA. The table lists roughly 290,000 clones, 80% to 90% of them singletons, with 2.2% in the top ten.

The rearrangement uses TRBV5-1 and TRBJ2-5; tentative D call: TRBD2 (6 bases). Input material: PBMCs or T cells enriched from blood (not recorded which). The source of this sequence is a man aged 30 to 39 who had recovered from COVID-19. CDR3: CASSLAPGGAGETQYF. CDR3 DNA: TGCGCCAGCAGCTTGGCGCCAGGAGGGGCGGGAGAGACCCAGTACTTC.